The 12 T cell receptor beta chains below all came from one sample that was sequenced in a study of shared clonotypes between healthy human individuals. Using immunoSEQ multiplex PCR, the repertoire was profiled, and TCRdb retains in-frame clones only, with some absent. The data show 2 million to 2.5 million clones, approximately 94% seen once. Sequenced: naive CD4+ T cells from PBMCs. Subset defined: CD45RA+ positively selected. These receptors all come from a young man in good health. Some clones in this sample may be carry-over from other donors' samples.

The chain joins TRBV28 to TRBJ1-2, with D possibly TRBD1 on 6 matching bases. Germline assignment: CDR1 MDHEN and CDR2 SYDVKM. The CDR3 totals 13 residues. Trimming removed 11 bases from V and 5 bases from J, with 18 bases in between. As DNA, the CDR3 is TGTGCCGGGGGGGCCGGACAGCAATATGGCTACACCTTC. It codes for CAGGAGQQYGYTF.

The chain combines TRBV27 with TRBJ2-7, with a weak D call TRBD1 (6 bases). Trimming took off 2 bases at V and 4 bases at J, with 15 bases between the two ends. This CDR3 spans 15 amino acids. The germline V gene has CDR1 MNHEY and CDR2 SMNVEV (reference sequence). CDR3 bases: TGTGCCAGCAGTTTAGTTCCAGGGGCTAATTACGAGCAGTACTTC. This gives the protein CASSLVPGANYEQYF.

The chain uses TRBV5-5 and TRBJ2-3, with D possibly called TRBD1 or TRBD2 (5 bases each). This CDR3 has 13 amino acids. The ends were cut back, 4 bases at V and 4 bases at J, with 10 bases in the middle. Germline V gives CDR1 SGHKS, CDR2 YYEKEE (reference sequence). As DNA, the CDR3 is TGTGCCAGCAGCGAGGGGTTTGCAGATACGCAGTATTTT. This encodes CASSEGFADTQYF.

The genes are TRBV11-1 and TRBJ2-5; 12 nucleotides align to TRBD2. J was trimmed by 5 bases and V by 4 bases; bases with no gene match: 8. Germline V gene data show CDR1 as SGHAT and CDR2 as FQDESV (reference sequence). The CDR3 sequence is 16 residues long. CDR3 sequence reads: CASSSTSGRLGETQYF. Written as DNA, the CDR3 is TGTGCCAGCAGCTCCACTAGCGGGAGGCTGGGGGAGACCCAGTACTTC.

This clone has more than one count but fewer than ten. Other DNA sequences in this sample translate to the same CDR3. V is TRBV9 and J is TRBJ2-5; D unresolved. Germline V gene sequence: CDR1 SGDLS, CDR2 YYNGEE. This CDR3 has 13 residues. Trimming pared 2 bases from V and 3 bases from J, leaving 8 bases between. The CDR3 DNA follows: TGTGCCAGCAGCGTGGGTGGGGAAGAGACCCAGTACTTC. As protein: CASSVGGEETQYF.

The chain carries TRBV28 and TRBJ1-1, with a possible D match to TRBD1 (5 bases). With 7 bases removed from V and 5 bases from J, the gap between germline ends came to 23 bases. The CDR3 loop spans 16 amino acids. Per the germline V gene, CDR1 is MDHEN and CDR2 is SYDVKM. CDR3 region: CASTSRVTASWTEAFF. The CDR3 bases are TGTGCCAGCACTTCCAGGGTAACGGCTAGCTGGACTGAAGCTTTCTTT.

This rearrangement joins TRBV5-6 to TRBJ2-3; possibly TRBD2 for D (5 bases). This CDR3 contains 16 residues. V lost 0 bases, J lost 3 bases, and 14 bases lay in between. Germline V gene data show CDR1 as SGHDT and CDR2 as YYEEEE. Written as DNA, the CDR3 is TGTGCCAGCAGCTTGGCCGGGGTACAAAAAACAGATACGCAGTATTTT. It encodes CASSLAGVQKTDTQYF. The whole variable domain, remainder taken from reference TRBV5-6 and TRBJ2-3, is DAGVTQSPTHLIKTRGQQVTLRCSPKSGHDTVSWYQQALGQGPQFIFQYYEEEERQRGNFPDRFSGHQFPNYSSELNVNALLLGDSALYLCASSLAGVQKTDTQYFGPGTRLTVL.

V gene TRBV11-2 combines with J gene TRBJ2-3, with 8 bases aligning to TRBD1. V lost 3 bases, J lost 3 bases, and 5 bases stayed unmatched. The germline CDR1 and CDR2 sequences are SGHAT and FQNNGV. CDR3 size: 15 residues. The CDR3 loop reads CASSFRTGQTDTQYF. The CDR3 nucleotides read TGTGCCAGCAGCTTCCGGACAGGGCAGACAGATACGCAGTATTTT.

With respect to this clone: The same CDR3 also results from other DNA sequences found in this sample. The CDR3 DNA reads TGTGCCAGCAGTTTAGGCGGACGGGGCTACACCTTC. Residues: CASSLGGRGYTF. The rearrangement uses TRBV28 and TRBJ1-2, with D unclear. Trimming took 2 bases from V and 8 from J, leaving 9 bases between them. The CDR3 extends over 12 amino acids. The germline CDR1 and CDR2 sequences are MDHEN and SYDVKM.

The V call is TRBV5-1, the J call TRBJ1-4, with 9 bases that match TRBD1. V dropped 4 bases and J dropped 10; count of bases not matched to a gene: 11. Germline V lookup: CDR1 SGHRS, CDR2 YFSETQ. The CDR3 is 15 amino acids. The CDR3: CASSPDRGGSVKLFF. CDR3 nucleotides: TGCGCCAGCAGCCCGGACAGGGGTGGATCGGTAAAACTGTTTTTT.

This chain joins TRBV7-3 and TRBJ2-2; D call uncertain. From germline, CDR1 is SGHTA and CDR2 FQGTGA. V was pared by 2 bases and J by 4 bases, with 14 bases between. This CDR3 region has 16 residues. CDR3 nucleotides: TGTGCCAGCAGCTTACGGCCCACCCGTGGCACCGGGGAGCTGTTTTTT. Translation: CASSLRPTRGTGELFF.

This chain links TRBV2 with TRBJ2-7, with D possibly being TRBD2 (6 bases). Germline values: CDR1 SNHLY, CDR2 FYNNEI. The CDR3 totals 14 residues. The V end was cut by 8 bases, the J end by 5 bases, with 19 bases between. CDR3 in DNA: TGTGCCAGCTGTGCGGGCAGGGACTTTAACGAGCAGTACTTC. It specifies CASCAGRDFNEQYF.